These T cell receptor beta chains were read from a single sample in a study of PD-1 blockade in classical Hodgkin lymphoma. The data were produced by immunoSEQ multiplex PCR, yet TCRdb's version contains in-frame clones alone and is incomplete. The repertoire holds some 100,000 clones, with around 89% as singletons. Sequenced material: peripheral blood mononuclear cells (PBMCs), taken before the second cycle of nivolumab. The source of these receptors is a human donor with classical Hodgkin lymphoma. Both conserved end residues are trimmed from each CDR3.

v_call	j_call	cdr3_aa
TRBV13	TRBJ2-1	ASTPSWEAGGAGGYNEQF
TRBV2	TRBJ1-1	AIKRGQMNTEAF
TRBV10-3	TRBJ2-7	AISESHRGSYEQY
TRBV30	TRBJ2-7	AWSGQGFHEQY
TRBV5-4	TRBJ2-7	ASSFRLSPYEQY
TRBV7-7	TRBJ2-2	ASSLEALGPGELF
TRBV4-2	TRBJ1-1	ASSQVFGRALTEAF
TRBV16	TRBJ1-2	ASSLGTDYGYT
TRBV5-3	TRBJ1-2	ASSFSTTGPGYT
TRBV18	TRBJ2-3	ASSPRQAGGTDTQY
TRBV10-2	TRBJ1-1	ASSGTVNTEAF
TRBV18	TRBJ1-1	ASSPTDVPF
TRBV4-3	TRBJ1-3	ASSQTGSGNTIY
TRBV7-3	TRBJ1-4	ASPMGGSWGEKLF
TRBV21-1	TRBJ1-2	ASSRQPGQRDYGYT
TRBV7-3	TRBJ2-2	ASSLSWGQRPGELF
TRBV10-3	TRBJ2-3	AISGRALTIDASTDTQY
TRBV4-1	TRBJ2-4	ASSQEGLAGGSSY
TRBV5-1	TRBJ2-3	ASSLVDRLTDTQY
TRBV19	TRBJ2-1	ASSIGENNEQF
TRBV30	TRBJ2-5	AWWGYQETQY
TRBV19	TRBJ1-6	ASSIAGASYNSPLH
TRBV10-3	TRBJ1-2	AISDPDYGYT
TRBV2	TRBJ1-1	ASRSEQGYTEAF
TRBV7-9	TRBJ2-1	ASSLLMEQF
TRBV30	TRBJ2-4	AWRQKNIQY
TRBV6-5	TRBJ2-1	ASSPGQFYNEQF
TRBV28	TRBJ2-7	ASSLDGGAREQY
TRBV7-8	TRBJ1-3	ASSQSTGVGNTIY
TRBV7-2	TRBJ1-2	ASSLATGYVGYT
TRBV10-2	TRBJ1-5	ASSELDRVSNQPQH
TRBV7-9	TRBJ2-7	ASSSISYEQY
TRBV7-7	TRBJ2-7	ASSVGEGEQY
TRBV7-8	TRBJ1-3	ASSPGHRGNTIY
TRBV15	TRBJ1-1	ATSRARYTEAF
TRBV28	TRBJ1-4	ASSSDRYNEKLF
TRBV28	TRBJ2-1	ASSFLAGGVWNNEQF
TRBV9	TRBJ2-5	ASSVAGGQFQETQY
TRBV7-6	TRBJ2-1	ASSSGTNNEQF
TRBV2	TRBJ1-2	ASSEVGDGYYGYT